The present T cell receptor beta chain was sequenced within a study of graft-versus-host responses after intestinal transplantation. Study information: Anti-thymocyte globulin induction, then tacrolimus and steroids for around 3 years, went to all recipients. Study findings and constraints: Graft-donor T cell macrochimerism coincided with high graft-versus-host to host-versus-graft clonal ratios in allografts. Recipient-marrow GvH clones were detected, some having first appeared in ileum or blood.

Notes on this clone: Its antigen is unidentified.

TCRdb keeps only in-frame clones here, not all; method: immunoSEQ multiplex PCR. Altogether 55,000 to 70,000 clones are present, around 91% being singletons, with the ten largest covering about 2.9%. Between the trimmed V and J ends, which lost 1 base and 7 bases, there was a span of 10 bases. There are 12 residues in the CDR3. CDR1 GTSNPN and CDR2 SVGIG come from the germline V gene (reference sequence). The sample consisted of PBMCs, taken about 120 days after intestinal transplantation. V usage is TRBV30 and J usage is TRBJ1-1; D may be TRBD1 (5 bases). This TCR was recovered from a human patient who received an intestinal transplant, so some T cells may come from the graft donor. CDR3 sequence reads: CAWSGGGHEAFF. The CDR3 DNA sequence: TGTGCCTGGAGTGGGGGAGGACATGAAGCTTTCTTT.